This entry features one T cell receptor beta chain sequence. The antigen remains unidentified. This sample was included in a study of OX40 agonist ivuxolimab in advanced cancers. Study summary: Three patients showed partial responses: one hepatocellular carcinoma and two cutaneous melanoma cases. Findings of the study overall: Expanded clones belonging to CD8+ T cells outnumbered, on average, those of CD4+.

TCRdb keeps only in-frame clones here, not all; method: immunoSEQ multiplex PCR. The sample shows approximately 40,000 clones, 60% to 80% of them seen only once. The V gene lost 7 bases and the J gene lost 0 bases, with 13 bases spanning the gap. This CDR3 is 14 amino acids long. The germline CDR1 and CDR2 sequences are PRHDT and FYEKMQ (reference sequence). Sequenced material: CD4+ or CD8+ T cells sorted from blood, taken in a trial of the OX40 agonist ivuxolimab. This receptor was taken from an adult with an advanced solid tumor such as melanoma, head and neck, liver or kidney cancer. The chain uses TRBV13 and TRBJ2-7; D uncertain. CDR3 DNA: TGTGCCAGCAAAAAAAACCCATCCTCCTACGAGCAGTACTTC. This sequence encodes CASKKNPSSYEQYF.